The clone carrying this T cell receptor (beta chain) was seen only a few times. Its antigen is still unknown. The data originate from a study of T-cell memory formation after mild COVID-19. Study background: Clustering of TCRs was largely donor specific. Whole-study findings and limits: CD4+ contracting clones lay mainly in CM and EM, CD8+ ones in EMRA. Balance between CD4 and CD8 was seen in clones contracting day 15 to 85, and a CD4+ lean was seen in later expanders.

Each CDR3 protein is one row after TCRdb ran MiXCR on the 5' RACE reads. The data show more than 110,000 distinct CDR3 sequences, approximately 26% seen once. CDR3 length: 14 amino acids. V was cut by 8 bases and J by 2 bases, with 14 bases left in between. Germline loops: CDR1 ENHRY, CDR2 SYGVKD. This TCR derives from an adult woman who had mild COVID-19 (a few samples of this study predate the infection). Cell type and time point are not known. The chain links TRBV10-3 to TRBJ2-3; D is perhaps TRBD1 (5 bases). The sequenced sample was PBMCs or a T cell subset sorted from them (not recorded which). The CDR3 DNA reads TGTGCCATCTACACAGGCCAGCTCACAGATACGCAGTATTTT. It encodes CAIYTGQLTDTQYF.